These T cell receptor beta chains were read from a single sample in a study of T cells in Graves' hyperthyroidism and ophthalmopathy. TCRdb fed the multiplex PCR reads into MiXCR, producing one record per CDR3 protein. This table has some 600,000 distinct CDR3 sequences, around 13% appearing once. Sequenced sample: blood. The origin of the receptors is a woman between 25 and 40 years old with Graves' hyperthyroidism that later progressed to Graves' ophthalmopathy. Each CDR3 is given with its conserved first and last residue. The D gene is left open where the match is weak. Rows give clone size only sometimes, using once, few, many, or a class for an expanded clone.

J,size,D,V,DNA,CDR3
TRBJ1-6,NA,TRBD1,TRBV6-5,TGTGCCAGCAGTTACTCGATGAGACAGGGGGTTAATCCACCCCTCCACTTT,CASSYSMRQGVNPPLHF
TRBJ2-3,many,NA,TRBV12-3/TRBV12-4,TGTGCCAGCAGTTTTTGGGGGAGGGGGGCAGATACGCAGTATTTT,CASSFWGRGADTQYF
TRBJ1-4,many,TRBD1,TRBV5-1,TGCGCCAGCAGCCTCCAGGGACAGATCGAAAAACTGTTTTTT,CASSLQGQIEKLFF
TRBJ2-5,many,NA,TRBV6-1,TGTGCCAGCACCGAAGGCAGTCAAGAGACCCAGTACTTC,CASTEGSQETQYF
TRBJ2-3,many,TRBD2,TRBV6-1,TGTGCCAGCAGTGACCAGGGACTAGCGGGGCACACAGATACGCAGTATTTT,CASSDQGLAGHTDTQYF
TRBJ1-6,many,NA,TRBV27,TGTGCCAGCAGTTTGAGTGGGAGTAGTTCACCCCTCCACTTT,CASSLSGSSSPLHF
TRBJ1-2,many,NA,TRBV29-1,TGCAGCGTATGGGACGGCAATTATGGCTACACCTTC,CSVWDGNYGYTF
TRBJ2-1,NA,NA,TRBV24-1,TGTGCCACCAACTCCCCGGCGGCCGGGGGCAATGAGCAGTTCTTC,CATNSPAAGGNEQFF
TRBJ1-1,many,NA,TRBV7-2,TGTGCCAGCAGCGCGGCGACGAACACTGAAGCTTTCTTT,CASSAATNTEAFF
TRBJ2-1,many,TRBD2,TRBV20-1,TGCAGTGCTACCGGACTAGCGGGAGTTACACAGTTCTTC,CSATGLAGVTQFF
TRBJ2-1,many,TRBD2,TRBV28,TGTGCCAGCCCTCCAGCTAGCGGGAGTGCCAATGAGCAGTTCTTC,CASPPASGSANEQFF
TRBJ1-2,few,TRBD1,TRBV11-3,TGTGCCAGCAGTTCAAATGGACAGGGTGGCTACACCTTC,CASSSNGQGGYTF
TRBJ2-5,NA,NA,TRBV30,TGTGCCTGGAGTATAAAGGGCAGGGAGACCCAGTACTTC,CAWSIKGRETQYF
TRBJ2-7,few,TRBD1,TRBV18,TGTGCCAGCTCACCACCGACAGGGGAGGACGAGCAGTACTTC,CASSPPTGEDEQYF
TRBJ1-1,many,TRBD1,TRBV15,TGTGCCACCAGCAGACCCTTCGGACAGGGGAGCACTGAAGCTTTCTTT,CATSRPFGQGSTEAFF
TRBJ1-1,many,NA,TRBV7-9,TGTGCCAGCAGCCTACTAACGGGGGCAAGCGCTGAAGCTTTCTTT,CASSLLTGASAEAFF
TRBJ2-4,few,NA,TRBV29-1,TGCAGCGTCCTGACCGAGTACCCGTTTCGCTTAACCCCCCTAGCCAAAAACATTCAGTACTTC,CSVLTEYPFRLTPLAKNIQYF
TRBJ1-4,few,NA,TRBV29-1,TGCAGCGTTGCGCCAGGGACGGCAACTAATGAAAAACTGTTTTTT,CSVAPGTATNEKLFF
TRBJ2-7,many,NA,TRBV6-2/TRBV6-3,TGTGCCAGCTCCAGGGACAAATCCTACGAGCAGTACTTC,CASSRDKSYEQYF
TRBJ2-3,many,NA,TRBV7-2,TGTGCCAGCAGCACGGGCACTAGCACAGATACGCAGTATTTT,CASSTGTSTDTQYF
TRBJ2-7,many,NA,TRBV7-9,TGTGCCAGCAGCCACCCGGCGGACAGGGAGGGCTACGAGCAGTACTTC,CASSHPADREGYEQYF
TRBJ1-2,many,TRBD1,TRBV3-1,TGTGCCAGCAGCCAAGCCGACAGGGACAGCCATGGCTACACCTTC,CASSQADRDSHGYTF
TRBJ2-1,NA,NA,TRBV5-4,TGTGCCAGCAGCTTTGGTCCAGCGGGCTACAATGAGCAGTTCTTC,CASSFGPAGYNEQFF
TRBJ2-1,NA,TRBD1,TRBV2,TGTGCCTTTAGGACAGGGGTGCATGAGCAGTTCTTC,CAFRTGVHEQFF
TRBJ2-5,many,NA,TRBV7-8,TGTGCCAGCAGCTTTGGAGGGGGGGGTGTGGCCCAGTACTTC,CASSFGGGGVAQYF
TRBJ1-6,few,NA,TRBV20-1,TGCAGTGCTTCCGGGCGGGGAAAACGGGATTCACCCCTCCACTTT,CSASGRGKRDSPLHF
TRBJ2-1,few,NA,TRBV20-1,TGCAGTGGGACGGGGAGGAGGGACTACAATGAGCAGTTCTTC,CSGTGRRDYNEQFF
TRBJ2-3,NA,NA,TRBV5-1,TGCGCCAGCAGCTTGGGCACCGTGGAAACAGATACGCAGTATTTT,CASSLGTVETDTQYF
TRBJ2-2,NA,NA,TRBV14,TGTGCCAGCAGCCAACGGGCAGGTCGGTTCTGGGAGCTGTTTTTT,CASSQRAGRFWELFF
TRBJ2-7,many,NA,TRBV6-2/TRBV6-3,TGTGCCAGCAGACCCGATCGACAGATCAACTACGAGCAGTACTTC,CASRPDRQINYEQYF
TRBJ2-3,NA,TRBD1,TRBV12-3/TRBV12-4,TGTGCCAGCAGTTCGGGACAGGGAACGCAGTATTTT,CASSSGQGTQYF
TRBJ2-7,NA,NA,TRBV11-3,TGTGCCAGCAGCCCACCCTTGGGTACCTACGACCTGTACTTC,CASSPPLGTYDLYF
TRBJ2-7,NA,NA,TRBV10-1,TGCGCCAGCAGTGAAGGCGGCTTCTCCTACGAGCAGTACTTC,CASSEGGFSYEQYF
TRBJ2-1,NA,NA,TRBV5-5,TGTGCCAGCCGTTCTGGGGAGCAGTTCTTC,CASRSGEQFF
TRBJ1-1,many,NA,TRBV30,TGTGCCTCGATGGAGAACACTGAAGCTTTCTTT,CASMENTEAFF
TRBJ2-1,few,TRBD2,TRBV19,TGTGCCAGTAGCGGTTCCCCAAAGACTAGCGGGAGCCCCTACAATGAGCAGTTCTTC,CASSGSPKTSGSPYNEQFF
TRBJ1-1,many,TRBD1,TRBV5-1,TGTGCCAGCAGCTTAGGGACAGGGGGGACTGAAGCTTTCTTT,CASSLGTGGTEAFF
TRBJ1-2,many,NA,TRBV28,TGTGCCAGCAGTTTATCGGTGAACGATATTAACTATGGCTACACCTTC,CASSLSVNDINYGYTF
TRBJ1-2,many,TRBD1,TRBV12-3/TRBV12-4,TGTGCCAGCACCCGAGGGACAGGGAAAGGCTACACCTTC,CASTRGTGKGYTF
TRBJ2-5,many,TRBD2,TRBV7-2,TGTGCCAGCAGCCTAGGACTAGCGGGGTCCCAAGAGACCCAGTACTTC,CASSLGLAGSQETQYF
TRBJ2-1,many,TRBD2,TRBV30,TGTGCCTGCCGACTAGCGGGAGCCTACAATGAGCAGTTCTTC,CACRLAGAYNEQFF